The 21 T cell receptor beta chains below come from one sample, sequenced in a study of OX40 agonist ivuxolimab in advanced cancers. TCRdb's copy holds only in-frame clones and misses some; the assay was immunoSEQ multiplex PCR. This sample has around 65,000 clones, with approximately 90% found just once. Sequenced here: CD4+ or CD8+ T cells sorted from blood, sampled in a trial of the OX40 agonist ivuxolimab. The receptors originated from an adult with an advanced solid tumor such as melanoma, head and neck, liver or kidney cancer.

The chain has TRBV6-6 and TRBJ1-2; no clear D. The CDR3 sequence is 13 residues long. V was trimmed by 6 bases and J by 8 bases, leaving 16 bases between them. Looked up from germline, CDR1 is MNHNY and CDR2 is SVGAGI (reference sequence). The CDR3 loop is CASRRRLDLGYTF. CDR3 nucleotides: TGTGCCAGCAGACGTCGACTTGATCTGGGCTACACCTTC.

The CDR3 sequence is CASSNQGQILKISNQPQHF. The CDR3 region has the DNA TGTGCCAGCAGCAACCAAGGACAGATTTTAAAGATTAGCAATCAGCCCCAGCATTTT. The gene calls are TRBV28 and TRBJ1-5, with TRBD1 as a possible D gene (6 bases). The CDR3 sequence is 19 residues long. Germline V gene data show CDR1 as MDHEN and CDR2 as SYDVKM. Trimming left V 6 bases short and J 0 bases short, with 24 bases between.

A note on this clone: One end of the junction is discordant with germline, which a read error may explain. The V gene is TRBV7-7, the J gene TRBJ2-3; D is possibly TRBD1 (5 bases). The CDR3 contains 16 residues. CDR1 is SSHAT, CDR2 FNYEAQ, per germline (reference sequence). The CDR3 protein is CASSLGVERGTDTQYF. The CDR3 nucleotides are TGTGCTAGCAGCTTAGGGGTAGAAAGAGGCACAGATACGCAGTATTTT.

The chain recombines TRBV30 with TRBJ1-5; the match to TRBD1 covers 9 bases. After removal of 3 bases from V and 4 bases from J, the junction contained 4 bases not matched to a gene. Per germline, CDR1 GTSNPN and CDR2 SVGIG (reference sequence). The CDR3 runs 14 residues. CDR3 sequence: CAWSQGTGNQPQHF. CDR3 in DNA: TGTGCCTGGAGCCAAGGGACAGGGAATCAGCCCCAGCATTTT.

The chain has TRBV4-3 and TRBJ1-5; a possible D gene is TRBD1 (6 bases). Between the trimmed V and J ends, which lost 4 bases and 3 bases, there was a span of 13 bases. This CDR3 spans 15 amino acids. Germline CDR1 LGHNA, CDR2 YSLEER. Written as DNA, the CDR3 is TGCGCCAGCAGCCCGGACAGACTTAACAATCAGCCCCAGCATTTT. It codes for CASSPDRLNNQPQHF.

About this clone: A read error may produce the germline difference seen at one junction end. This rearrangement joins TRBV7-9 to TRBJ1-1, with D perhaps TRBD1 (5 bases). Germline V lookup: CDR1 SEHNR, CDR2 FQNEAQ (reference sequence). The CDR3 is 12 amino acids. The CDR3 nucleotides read TGTGCCAGCAGCCCGATGGACACCGAAGCTTTCTTT. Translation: CASSPMDTEAFF.

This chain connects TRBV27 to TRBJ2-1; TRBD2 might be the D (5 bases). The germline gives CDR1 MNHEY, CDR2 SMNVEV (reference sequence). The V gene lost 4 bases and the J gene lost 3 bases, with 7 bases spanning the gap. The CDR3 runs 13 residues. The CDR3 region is CASSSTSYNEQFF. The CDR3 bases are TGTGCCAGCAGTTCTACTAGCTACAATGAGCAGTTCTTC.

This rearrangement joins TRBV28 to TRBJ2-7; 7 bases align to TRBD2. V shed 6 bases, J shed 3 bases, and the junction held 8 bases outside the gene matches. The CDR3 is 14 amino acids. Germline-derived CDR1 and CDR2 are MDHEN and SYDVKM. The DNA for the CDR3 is TGTGCCAGCAGCCAGCCTAGCGGTTTCTACGAGCAGTACTTC. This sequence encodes CASSQPSGFYEQYF.

Here the CDR3 DNA reads TGTGCCAGCAGTTTACTAGCGGGAGGATTCGACGAGCAGTACTTC. This translates into CASSLLAGGFDEQYF. The chain couples TRBV28 to TRBJ2-7, with 11 bases that match TRBD2. The CDR3 contains 15 residues. J was trimmed by 5 bases and V by 2 bases; bases with no gene match: 5. Germline V gene sequence: CDR1 MDHEN, CDR2 SYDVKM.

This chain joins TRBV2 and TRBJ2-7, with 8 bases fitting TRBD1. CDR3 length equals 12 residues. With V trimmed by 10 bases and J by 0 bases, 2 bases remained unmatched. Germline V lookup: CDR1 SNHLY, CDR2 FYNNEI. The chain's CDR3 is CAMGQDSYEQYF. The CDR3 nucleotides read TGTGCCATGGGACAGGACTCCTACGAGCAGTACTTC. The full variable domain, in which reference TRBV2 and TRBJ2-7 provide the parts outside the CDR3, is EPEVTQTPSHQVTQMGQEVILRCVPISNHLYFYWYRQILGQKVEFLVSFYNNEISEKSEIFDDQFSVERPDGSNFTLKIRSTKLEDSAMYFCAMGQDSYEQYFGPGTRLTVT.

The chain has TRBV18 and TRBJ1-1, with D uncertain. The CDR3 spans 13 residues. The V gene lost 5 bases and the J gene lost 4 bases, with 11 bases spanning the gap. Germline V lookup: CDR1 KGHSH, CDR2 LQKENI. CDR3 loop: CASSGGNTTEAFF. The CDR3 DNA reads TGTGCCAGCTCAGGAGGGAATACCACTGAAGCTTTCTTT.

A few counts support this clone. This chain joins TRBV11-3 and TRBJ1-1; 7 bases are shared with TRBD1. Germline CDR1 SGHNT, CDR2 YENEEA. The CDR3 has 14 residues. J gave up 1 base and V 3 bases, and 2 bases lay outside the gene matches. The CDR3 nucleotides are TGTGCCAGCAGCTTCAGGGGGGAGAACACTGAAGCTTTCTTT. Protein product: CASSFRGENTEAFF.

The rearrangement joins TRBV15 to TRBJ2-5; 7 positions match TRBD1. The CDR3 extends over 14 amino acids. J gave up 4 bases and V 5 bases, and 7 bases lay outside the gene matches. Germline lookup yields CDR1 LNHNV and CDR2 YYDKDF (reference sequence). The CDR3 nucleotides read TGTGCCACCAGCGTCGACAGGGAAGGAGAGACCCAGTACTTC. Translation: CATSVDREGETQYF.

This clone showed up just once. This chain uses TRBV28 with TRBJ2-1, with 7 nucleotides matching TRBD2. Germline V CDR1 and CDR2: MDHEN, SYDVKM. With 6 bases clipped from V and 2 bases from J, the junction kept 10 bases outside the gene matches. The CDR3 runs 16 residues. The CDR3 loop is CASSPSLAPTYNEQFF. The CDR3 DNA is TGTGCCAGCAGCCCATCACTAGCGCCAACCTACAATGAGCAGTTCTTC. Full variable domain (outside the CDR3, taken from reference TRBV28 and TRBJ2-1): DVKVTQSSRYLVKRTGEKVFLECVQDMDHENMFWYRQDPGLGLRLIYFSYDVKMKEKGDIPEGYSVSREKKERFSLILESASTNQTSMYLCASSPSLAPTYNEQFFGPGTRLTVL.

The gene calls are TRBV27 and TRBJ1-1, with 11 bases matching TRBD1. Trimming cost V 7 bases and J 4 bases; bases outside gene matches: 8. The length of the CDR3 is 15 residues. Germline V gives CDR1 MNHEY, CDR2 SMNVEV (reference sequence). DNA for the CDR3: TGTGCCAGCAAGCGGACAGGGGGCCAGGGCACTGAAGCTTTCTTT. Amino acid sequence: CASKRTGGQGTEAFF.

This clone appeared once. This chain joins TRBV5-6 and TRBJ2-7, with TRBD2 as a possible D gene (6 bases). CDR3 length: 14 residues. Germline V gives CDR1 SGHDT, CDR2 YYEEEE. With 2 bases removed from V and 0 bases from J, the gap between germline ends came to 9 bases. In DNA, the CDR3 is TGTGCCAGCAGCTTTAGCGGTAGCTCCTACGAGCAGTACTTC. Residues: CASSFSGSSYEQYF.

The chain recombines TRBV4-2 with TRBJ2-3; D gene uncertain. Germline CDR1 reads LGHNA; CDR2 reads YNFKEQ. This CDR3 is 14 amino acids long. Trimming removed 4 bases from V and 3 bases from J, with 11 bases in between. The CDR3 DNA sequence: TGTGCCAGCAGCCTCCTCGAAGGGACAGATACGCAGTATTTT. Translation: CASSLLEGTDTQYF.

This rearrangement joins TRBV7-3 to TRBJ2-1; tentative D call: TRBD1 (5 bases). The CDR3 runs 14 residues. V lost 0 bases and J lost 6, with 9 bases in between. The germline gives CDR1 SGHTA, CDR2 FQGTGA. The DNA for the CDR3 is TGTGCCAGCAGCTTAACAGGGGCCGGCAATGAGCAGTTCTTC. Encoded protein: CASSLTGAGNEQFF.

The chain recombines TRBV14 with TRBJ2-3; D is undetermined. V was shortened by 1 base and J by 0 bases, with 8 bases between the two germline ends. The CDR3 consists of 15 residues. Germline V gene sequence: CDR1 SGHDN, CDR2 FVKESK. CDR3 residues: CASSQVQTSTDTQYF. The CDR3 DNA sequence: TGTGCCAGCAGCCAAGTTCAGACTAGCACAGATACGCAGTATTTT. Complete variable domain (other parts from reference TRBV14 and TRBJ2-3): EAGVTQFPSHSVIEKGQTVTLRCDPISGHDNLYWYRRVMGKEIKFLLHFVKESKQDESGMPNNRFLAERTGGTYSTLKVQPAELEDSGVYFCASSQVQTSTDTQYFGPGTRLTVL.

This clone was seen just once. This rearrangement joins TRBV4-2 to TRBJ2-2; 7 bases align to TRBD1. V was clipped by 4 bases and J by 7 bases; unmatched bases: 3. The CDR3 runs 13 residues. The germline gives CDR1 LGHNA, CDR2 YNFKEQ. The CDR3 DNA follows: TGTGCCAGCAGCCCGGGACAGTACGGGGAGCTGTTTTTT. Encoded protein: CASSPGQYGELFF.

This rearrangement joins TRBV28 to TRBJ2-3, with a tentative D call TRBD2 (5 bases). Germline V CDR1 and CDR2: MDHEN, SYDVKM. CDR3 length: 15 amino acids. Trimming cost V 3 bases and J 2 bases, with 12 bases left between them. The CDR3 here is CASSLTNYYTDTQYF. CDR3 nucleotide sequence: TGTGCCAGCAGTTTGACTAATTATTACACAGATACGCAGTATTTT.